This T cell receptor beta chain was observed in a study of cytotoxic CD8 clonotypes in ibrutinib-treated CLL. At the level of the study: Following a median around 13 months of treatment, with a range of 6 to 36, response samples were taken. Samples yielded averages of about 250,000 productive templates and fewer than 100,000 productive rearrangements. Study findings and constraints: Clonality (at baseline) was higher than in age-matched healthy donors and tracked circulating CD8+ T-cell counts. Rising at ibrutinib response, clonality subsequently fell back toward baseline at progression.

With 3 bases clipped from V and 5 bases from J, the junction kept 5 bases outside the gene matches. Germline CDR1 is KGHSH and CDR2 is LQKENI. The CDR3 covers 14 residues. The assay was immunoSEQ multiplex PCR, and TCRdb's table has in-frame clones only and misses some. The table lists tens of thousands of clones, about 86% of them singletons. This clone was observed once. The antigen is undetermined. The sequence came from a human donor with chronic lymphocytic leukemia. Specimen: PBMCs, collected before ibrutinib treatment. This chain connects TRBV18 to TRBJ2-3; 7 bases map to TRBD1. DNA for the CDR3: TGTGCCAGCTCACCCGACAGGGTCGGAGATACGCAGTATTTT. It encodes CASSPDRVGDTQYF.